The 5 T cell receptor beta chains below come from one sample, sequenced in a study of cytotoxic CD8 clonotypes in ibrutinib-treated CLL. This table comes from immunoSEQ multiplex PCR, and its TCRdb copy is limited to in-frame clones, with some not included. This table has 270,000 or so clones, approximately 79% appearing once. Sequencing used PBMCs, obtained at disease progression, from a patient treated with ibrutinib. All receptors come from a human donor with chronic lymphocytic leukemia.

The sample holds a few counts of this clone. The V and J genes are TRBV10-3 and TRBJ2-2, with a possible D match to TRBD2 (6 bases). This CDR3 region has 13 residues. Germline assignment: CDR1 ENHRY and CDR2 SYGVKD. With 5 bases removed from V and 5 bases from J, the gap between germline ends came to 9 bases. The CDR3 region is CAISSRETGELFF. CDR3 nucleotide sequence: TGTGCCATCAGTTCGCGGGAAACCGGGGAGCTGTTTTTT.

V is TRBV28 and J is TRBJ1-3; 9 bases fit TRBD1. This CDR3 is built from 19 residues. Germline V gene data show CDR1 as MDHEN and CDR2 as SYDVKM. V lost 4 bases to trimming and J lost 0 bases; unmatched junction nucleotides: 13. As DNA, the CDR3 is TGTGCCAGCAGTTCCCCGGGGACAGGGCCCCTCTTCTCTGGAAACACCATATATTTT. Its protein is CASSSPGTGPLFSGNTIYF.

This chain links TRBV6-1 with TRBJ1-1, with D possibly TRBD1 on 6 matching bases. V was clipped by 4 bases and J by 4 bases, with 10 bases between them. CDR1 is MNHNS, CDR2 SASEGT, per germline. The length of the CDR3 is 13 residues. The CDR3 is CASSATGSTEAFF. DNA for the CDR3: TGTGCCAGCAGTGCTACAGGGTCCACTGAAGCTTTCTTT.

V gene TRBV10-1 combines with J gene TRBJ2-7, with a possible D match to TRBD2 (5 bases). CDR1 WNHNN and CDR2 SYGVQD come from the germline V gene (reference sequence). Trimming pared 7 bases from V and 0 bases from J, leaving 37 bases between. There are 22 residues in the CDR3. The CDR3 DNA is TGCGCCAGCAAACCCGGGAAAACAATCCCCCACCTAAACTCCCGGAGCTCCTACGAGCAGTACTTC. It is translated as CASKPGKTIPHLNSRSSYEQYF.

Notes on this clone: Other DNA sequences within the sample encode an identical CDR3. The CDR3 loop is CASSLVGSYNSPLHF. The CDR3 DNA reads TGCGCCAGCAGCTTGGTGGGGTCTTATAATTCACCCCTCCACTTT. V gene TRBV5-1 combines with J gene TRBJ1-6; no clear D. Germline CDR1 SGHRS, CDR2 YFSETQ. Trimming took off 0 bases at V and 4 bases at J, with 8 bases between the two ends. CDR3 length equals 15 residues. Supplemented by reference TRBV5-1 and TRBJ1-6, the full variable domain reads KAGVTQTPRYLIKTRGQQVTLSCSPISGHRSVSWYQQTPGQGLQFLFEYFSETQRNKGNFPGRFSGRQFSNSRSEMNVSTLELGDSALYLCASSLVGSYNSPLHFGNGTRLTVT.